One TCR beta chain is described in this entry. This CDR3 has 15 amino acids. V lost 4 bases to trimming and J lost 2 bases; unmatched junction nucleotides: 2. Germline V lookup: CDR1 MNHEY, CDR2 SVGAGI. The assay was immunoSEQ multiplex PCR, and TCRdb's table has in-frame clones only and misses some. The sample shows 20,000 or so clones, about 90% of them seen only once. The source of the sample is a study of T cell changes during pregnancy in multiple sclerosis. V usage is TRBV6-5 and J usage is TRBJ1-4, with 9 bases fitting TRBD1. The sample consisted of CD8+ T cells from peripheral blood mononuclear cells, taken in the second trimester of pregnancy. The receptor was derived from a female donor in good health, enrolled as a control in a pregnancy study. CDR3 coding DNA: TGTGCCAGCAGTTTGACAGGGGGGACTAATGAAAAACTGTTTTTT. Translating it yields CASSLTGGTNEKLFF.